The T cell receptor beta chain under discussion was sequenced for a study of blood T cells in healthy people across ages. The CDR3 spans 17 residues. About this clonotype itself: One end of the junction fails to match germline, which may point to a read error.

It was with a sample-barcoded 5' primer and a J-beta primer mix that a second PCR of roughly 7 to 11 cycles was run. TCRdb analysed the 5' RACE reads with MiXCR anew, one entry per CDR3 protein. This table holds roughly 1,000,000 distinct CDR3 sequences, less than 25% found once. The amount of total RNA extracted per sample was at least 5 micrograms. The sample also formed part of further work on T cells of mothers and their children. That report notes: The authors added sample barcodes and 2-4 random nucleotides using the M1S primer of the second PCR. Every mother supplied over 8 million TCR beta CDR3 reads and every child approximately 2.8 million.

The chain is built from TRBV12-3 or TRBV12-4 and TRBJ1-2; D not certain. The sequencing sample was made of blood. The sequence came from a girl aged 2-15 years in good health. The CDR3: CANSSAILEEANYGYTF. CDR3 in DNA: TGTGCCAACAGTTCCGCAATTCTGGAAGAAGCTAACTATGGCTACACCTTC.